The next 9 T cell receptor beta chains were all read from a single sample in a study of blood T cell repertoires in COVID-19 (dated by TCRdb to about 2020). Receptor amplification or capture employed the immunoSEQ multiplex PCR assay. Imported from immuneACCESS, the table was reduced by TCRdb to in-frame sequences with V and J called. These copies leave out some clones; in studies compared against another copy, an unresolved V gene accounts for under half, and the cause of the remainder is not known. The sample contains 100,000 to 150,000 clones, around 90% of them found a single time. 4.6% of the sample is in the top ten clones. The sample taken for sequencing was peripheral blood. The receptors were sampled from a man aged 60 to 75 with COVID-19, enrolled during active disease.

As concerns this clone: The identical CDR3 is also encoded by other nucleotide sequences in the sample. V is TRBV5-1 and J is TRBJ2-7; TRBD2 matches 7 bases. Germline V gives CDR1 SGHRS, CDR2 YFSETQ. V shed 1 base and J 2 bases; nucleotides not matched to a gene: 3. The CDR3 spans 14 residues. CDR3 in amino acids: CASSLSSGTYEQYF. The CDR3 nucleotides are TGCGCCAGCAGCTTGTCTAGCGGAACCTACGAGCAGTACTTC.

V and J are TRBV7-8 and TRBJ1-5, with D maybe TRBD1 (6 bases). CDR1 SGHVS and CDR2 FQNEAQ come from the germline V gene. This CDR3 contains 15 residues. The V end lost 5 bases, the J end lost 10 bases, and 21 bases lay between the germline ends. The CDR3 coding sequence is TGTGCCAGCAGCACCTCACGCTCTCCAGGGGAACCCCAGCATTTT. This codes for CASSTSRSPGEPQHF.

The V call is TRBV3-1 (or the pseudogene TRBV3-2), the J call TRBJ2-3, with D unclear. Germline V gene sequence: CDR1 LGHDT, CDR2 YNNKEL (reference sequence). Trimming left V 0 bases short and J 2 bases short, with 6 bases between. The CDR3 spans 14 residues. The CDR3 here is CASSQDRVTDTQYF. The CDR3 coding sequence is TGTGCCAGCAGCCAAGATCGGGTCACAGATACGCAGTATTTT.

V is TRBV3-1 (or the pseudogene TRBV3-2) and J is TRBJ2-7; no clear D. The germline V gene has CDR1 LGHDT and CDR2 YNNKEL (reference sequence). The V and J ends lost 2 bases and 4 bases respectively, with 18 bases between them. The CDR3 sequence is 16 residues long. CDR3 nucleotides: TGTGCCAGCAGCCAATTTGAGGCCAGAGAACCTTACGAGCAGTACTTC. Translating gives CASSQFEAREPYEQYF.

This chain links TRBV7-6 with TRBJ2-3, with 9 bases lining up with TRBD1. This CDR3 spans 16 amino acids. Per germline, CDR1 SGHVS and CDR2 FNYEAQ. V trimming: 5 bases; J trimming: 2 bases; junction bases outside the gene matches: 8. The CDR3 bases are TGTGCCAGCAGCCGACTCCGGGACAGGGACACAGATACGCAGTATTTT. It translates to CASSRLRDRDTDTQYF.

The chain combines TRBV6-6 with TRBJ1-5; 7 bases align to TRBD1. The junction had 11 bases not matched to a gene; V was cut back by 5 bases and J by 4 bases. This CDR3 contains 16 residues. Looked up from germline, CDR1 is MNHNY and CDR2 is SVGAGI (reference sequence). The CDR3, as DNA: TGTGCCAGCAGTATCGTACGACAGGGAGGAAATCAGCCCCAGCATTTT. Residues: CASSIVRQGGNQPQHF.

V is TRBV18 and J is TRBJ2-7, with 8 bases fitting TRBD1. Germline lookup yields CDR1 KGHSH and CDR2 LQKENI. V shed 6 bases and J 5 bases; nucleotides not matched to a gene: 9. This CDR3 has 14 amino acids. CDR3 residues: CASSNSGGTDEQYF. The CDR3 bases are TGTGCCAGCTCTAACTCAGGGGGCACCGACGAGCAGTACTTC.

The chain carries TRBV18 and TRBJ2-1, with a weak D call TRBD2 (8 bases). Trimming left V 2 bases short and J 4 bases short, with 33 bases between. The CDR3 extends over 22 amino acids. CDR1 is KGHSH and CDR2 is LQKENI in the germline V gene. CDR3 sequence reads: CASSPNGGRGTSASVGYNEQFF. In DNA, the CDR3 is TGTGCCAGCTCACCAAATGGGGGCAGGGGGACTAGTGCCTCGGTAGGATACAATGAGCAGTTCTTC.

The V and J genes are TRBV28 and TRBJ1-2; D ambiguous. This CDR3 comprises 12 residues. V gave up 5 bases and J gave up 2 bases, with 6 bases separating them. The V gene's germline CDR1 is MDHEN and CDR2 SYDVKM. CDR3 in DNA: TGTGCCAGCAGTAGACTGAACTATGGCTACACCTTC. It translates to CASSRLNYGYTF.